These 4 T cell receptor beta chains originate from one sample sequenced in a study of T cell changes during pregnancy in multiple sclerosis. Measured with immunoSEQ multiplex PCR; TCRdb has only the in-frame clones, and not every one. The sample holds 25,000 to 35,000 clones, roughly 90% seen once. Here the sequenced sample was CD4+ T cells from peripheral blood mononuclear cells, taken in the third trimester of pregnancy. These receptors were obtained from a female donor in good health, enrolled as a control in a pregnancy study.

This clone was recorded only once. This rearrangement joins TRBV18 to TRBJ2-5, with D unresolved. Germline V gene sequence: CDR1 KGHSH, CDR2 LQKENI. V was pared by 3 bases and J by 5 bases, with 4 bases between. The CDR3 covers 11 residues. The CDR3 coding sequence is TGTGCCAGCTCACCGAGGGAGACCCAGTACTTC. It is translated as CASSPRETQYF.

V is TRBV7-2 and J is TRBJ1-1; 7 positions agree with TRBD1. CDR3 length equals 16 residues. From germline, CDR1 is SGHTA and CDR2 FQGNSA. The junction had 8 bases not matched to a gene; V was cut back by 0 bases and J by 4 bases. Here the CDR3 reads CASSLAPTGWSTEAFF. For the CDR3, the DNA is TGTGCCAGCAGCTTAGCGCCGACAGGGTGGAGCACTGAAGCTTTCTTT.

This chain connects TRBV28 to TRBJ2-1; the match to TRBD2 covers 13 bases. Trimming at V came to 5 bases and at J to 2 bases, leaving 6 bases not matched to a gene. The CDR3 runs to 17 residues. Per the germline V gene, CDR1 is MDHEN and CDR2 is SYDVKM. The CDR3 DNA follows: TGTGCCAGCAGTCCGACTAGCGGGGGGCGACCCTACAATGAGCAGTTCTTC. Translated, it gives CASSPTSGGRPYNEQFF.

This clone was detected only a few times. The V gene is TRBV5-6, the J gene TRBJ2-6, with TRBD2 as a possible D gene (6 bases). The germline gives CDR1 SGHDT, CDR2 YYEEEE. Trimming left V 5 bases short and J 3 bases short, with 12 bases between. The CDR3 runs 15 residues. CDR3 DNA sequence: TGTGCCAGCAGAGGGACTCTGGGTGGGGCCAACGTCCTGACTTTC. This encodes CASRGTLGGANVLTF.